This TCR beta chain was captured in a study of CD4+ T cells in melanoma. Clones were sequenced by immunoSEQ multiplex PCR, and TCRdb holds only the in-frame ones, with some missing. The sample yields over 10,000 clones, about 80% seen once. Concerning this clone: What it binds is not known.

Germline CDR1 and CDR2: SGHTS and YDEGEE. Trimming removed 3 bases from V and 1 base from J, with 20 bases in between. The CDR3 extends over 18 amino acids. Overall study findings and caveats: CD8+ T cell, macrophage and B cell function reportedly correlated with neoantigen-specific CD4+ T cells. In melanoma, neoantigen-specific CD4+ T cells reportedly differed in differentiation state.

The chain uses TRBV5-8 and TRBJ1-5; a weak D match, TRBD1 (6 bases). Material: cells from a culture (not recorded whether cultured in vitro). This TCR came from a human donor with melanoma. The CDR3 nucleotides read TGTGCCAGCAGCTCCACAGGATTATACAGGGACAGCAATCAGCCCCAGCATTTT. This translates into CASSSTGLYRDSNQPQHF.